This T cell receptor beta chain emerged from a study of T-cell memory formation after mild COVID-19. Study-wide results and caveats: That cross-reactive memory joined was suggested by some responding clones appearing in pre-infection memory.

This clonotype has just a few counts. Antigen: not known. The CDR3 is made up of 18 amino acids. CDR1 is MRHNA and CDR2 is SNTAGT in the germline V gene. V trimming: 6 bases; J trimming: 7 bases; junction bases outside the gene matches: 17. 5'RACE primed from the constant segment yielded TCR alpha and TCR beta cDNA libraries bearing sample barcodes and UMIs. TCRdb re-derived calls from the 5' RACE reads in MiXCR, one entry per CDR3 protein. Of roughly 510,000 distinct CDR3 sequences in the sample, 15% to 20% were seen once. The V and J genes are TRBV6-4 and TRBJ2-1; 11 bases agree with TRBD2. Sequences were obtained from PBMCs or a T cell subset sorted from them (not recorded which). The receptor was isolated from an adult woman who had mild COVID-19 (a few samples of this study predate the infection). Cell type and time point are not known. CDR3 residues: CASSPGLAGGGTRNEQFF. The CDR3 DNA is TGTGCCAGCAGCCCGGGGCTAGCGGGGGGCGGTACACGGAATGAGCAGTTCTTC.